Listed below are T cell receptor beta chains from one sample, sequenced in a study of blood T cell repertoires in COVID-19. Repertoires were generated with immunoSEQ multiplex PCR, while TCRdb's copy carries only in-frame clones and drops some. The sample consists of about 120,000 clones, 60% to 85% of them appearing once. Sample: peripheral blood. These receptors originate from a human donor with acute or convalescent COVID-19. The donor label of this sample is uncertain. CDR3s include the opening cysteine and the closing phenylalanine or tryptophan. The order of the fields is clone size, CDR3 length, D gene, J gene, V gene, CDR3 DNA, CDR3 protein. A D gene is named only where the DNA matches it firmly. Clone sizes are given selectively: once, few, many, or a class where the clone is expanded.

.,15,.,TRBJ1-1,TRBV18,TGTGCCAGCTCATCCCTGGGGGCCCCGAACACTGAAGCTTTCTTT,CASSSLGAPNTEAFF
.,15,.,TRBJ2-5,TRBV5-1,TGCGCCAGCAGCTTGGCTTTTTCTCGAGGGGAGACCCAGTACTTC,CASSLAFSRGETQYF
.,13,.,TRBJ2-7,TRBV7-9,TGTGCCAGCAGCCCAAGGGACACCTCTGAGCAGTACTTC,CASSPRDTSEQYF
few,14,.,TRBJ2-1,TRBV9,TGTGCCAGCAGCCTGACGGGACTCTACAATGAGCAGTTCTTC,CASSLTGLYNEQFF
.,16,.,TRBJ2-3,TRBV18,TGTGCCAGCTCACCTCAGGGGGCGGGGGCGAAAGATACGCAGTATTTT,CASSPQGAGAKDTQYF
.,16,TRBD1,TRBJ1-1,TRBV5-1,TGCGCCAGCAGCTTGGGACGCGGTCAGGGGGCGCTTAGGGCTTTCTTT,CASSLGRGQGALRAFF
.,16,TRBD2,TRBJ2-5,TRBV11-2,TGTGCCAGCAGCCGGACTAGCGGGGCACCACAAGAGACCCAGTACTTC,CASSRTSGAPQETQYF
.,13,.,TRBJ1-1,TRBV7-8,TGTGCCAGCAGCCTCCTTGGGCCCACTGAAGCTTTCTTT,CASSLLGPTEAFF
.,16,.,TRBJ2-2,TRBV5-1,TGCGCCAGCAGCTTGGTGGGGGGTCTCTACACCGGGGAGCTGTTTTTT,CASSLVGGLYTGELFF
.,14,TRBD1,TRBJ2-5,TRBV5-1,TGCGCCAGCAGCTTGGGACAGGGGAGAGAGACCCAGTACTTC,CASSLGQGRETQYF
.,15,.,TRBJ2-3,TRBV25-1,TGTGCCAGCAGTAGCCATTGGGAGGTTCGGGATACGCAGTATTTT,CASSSHWEVRDTQYF
.,14,.,TRBJ1-1,TRBV29-1,TGCAGCGTAACCCCCCGGACACAGAACACTGAAGCTTTCTTT,CSVTPRTQNTEAFF
.,17,TRBD1,TRBJ2-7,TRBV5-1,TGCGCCAGCAGCTCAGAAGGGGGCGGGTCAGGGATCGGCGAGCAGTACTTC,CASSSEGGGSGIGEQYF
once,15,TRBD2,TRBJ2-5,TRBV6-6,TGTGCCAGCAGTTGGCTCGGGGGGTCCGGGGAGACCCAGTACTTC,CASSWLGGSGETQYF
.,16,.,TRBJ2-5,TRBV28,TGTGCCAGCAGCCAAACGGGGGGGGACAGGGAAGAGACCCAGTACTTC,CASSQTGGDREETQYF
.,14,.,TRBJ1-2,TRBV4-1,TGCGCCAGCAGCCAAGATGACAGGCGGTATGGCTACACCTTC,CASSQDDRRYGYTF
once,16,TRBD1,TRBJ1-2,TRBV28,TGTGCCAGCAGTTTGTCGGGACAGGGCCTATACTATGGCTACACCTTC,CASSLSGQGLYYGYTF
.,12,.,TRBJ1-6,TRBV6-5,TGTGCCAGCAGTTCATATAATTCACCCCTCCACTTT,CASSSYNSPLHF
few,15,.,TRBJ2-1,TRBV6-4,TGTGCCAGCAGTACGGTAGCGGACCCCTACAATGAGCAGTTCTTC,CASSTVADPYNEQFF
few,15,TRBD1,TRBJ1-6,TRBV6-5,TGTGCCAGCAGTTACAAAGGGGGCACAAATTCACCCCTCCACTTT,CASSYKGGTNSPLHF
once,15,TRBD1,TRBJ1-5,TRBV18,TGTGCCAGCTCACCGGGACAGGGATTCAATCAGCCCCAGCATTTT,CASSPGQGFNQPQHF
many,11,.,TRBJ1-2,TRBV5-8,TGTGCCAGCACCGTAACCAGGGGCTACACCTTC,CASTVTRGYTF
.,16,.,TRBJ1-2,TRBV6-5,TGTGCCAGCAGTTCCCGTCCAATGGTGGGGGCTTATGGCTACACCTTC,CASSSRPMVGAYGYTF
.,15,.,TRBJ2-1,TRBV11-2,TGTGCCAGCAGCTCGGGGCCCGCGGGGCCGGATGAGCAGTTCTTC,CASSSGPAGPDEQFF
.,16,TRBD2,TRBJ2-1,TRBV6-1,TGTGCCAGCAGTGGAGAAGCACTAGCGGGCTACAATGAGCAGTTCTTC,CASSGEALAGYNEQFF
.,12,.,TRBJ2-5,TRBV10-3,TGTGCCATCAAGGACTCAAAAGAGACCCAGTACTTC,CAIKDSKETQYF
.,13,.,TRBJ1-2,TRBV14,TGTGCCAGCAGTCAGACTGGTAACTATGGCTACACCTTC,CASSQTGNYGYTF
.,14,TRBD2,TRBJ2-1,TRBV5-1,TGCGCCAGCACGGGACTAGCGGGGTACAATGAGCAGTTCTTC,CASTGLAGYNEQFF
.,13,.,TRBJ1-6,TRBV2,TGTGCCAGCACGAGGGACTATAATTCACCCCTCCACTTT,CASTRDYNSPLHF
.,15,.,TRBJ2-7,TRBV5-1,TGCGCCAGCAGCTTATTCCAGGGGCAATCCTACGAGCAGTACTTC,CASSLFQGQSYEQYF
.,16,TRBD1,TRBJ2-2,TRBV28,TGTGCCAGCAGTTGGACAGGGGGCGCGGACACCGGGGAGCTGTTTTTT,CASSWTGGADTGELFF
.,14,.,TRBJ1-1,TRBV9,TGTGCCAGCAGCGCCCAAGGGGAACGGACTGAAGCTTTCTTT,CASSAQGERTEAFF
.,15,TRBD1,TRBJ1-5,TRBV10-2,TGCGCCAGCAGCCCAGACAGGGCGAGCAATCAGCCCCAGCATTTT,CASSPDRASNQPQHF
many,13,TRBD1,TRBJ2-6,TRBV27,TGTGCCAGCAGTTTTTGGCAGGGGGACGTCCTGACTTTC,CASSFWQGDVLTF
once,16,TRBD2,TRBJ2-2,TRBV5-6,TGTGCCAGCAGCTCCCCTAGCGGGGGGTTCACCGGGGAGCTGTTTTTT,CASSSPSGGFTGELFF
.,15,TRBD1,TRBJ2-3,TRBV2,TGTGCCAGCACCGTCGACAGGGGGCCCACAGATACGCAGTATTTT,CASTVDRGPTDTQYF
.,16,TRBD1,TRBJ2-2,TRBV5-1,TGCGCCAGCAGCTTGTTTCCAGGGGGTGTCACCGGGGAGCTGTTTTTT,CASSLFPGGVTGELFF
medium-sized,15,TRBD1,TRBJ1-2,TRBV2,TGTGCCAGCAGTGAAGAGGGGACAGGAGCCTATGGCTACACCTTC,CASSEEGTGAYGYTF
.,17,.,TRBJ2-6,TRBV27,TGTGCCAGCAGTTTATTCTGGGCAGGCTCTGGGGCCAACGTCCTGACTTTC,CASSLFWAGSGANVLTF
.,14,.,TRBJ2-2,TRBV10-3,TGTGCCATCAGGAACAGGGAATCAACCGGGGAGCTGTTTTTT,CAIRNRESTGELFF
few,15,TRBD1,TRBJ1-2,TRBV14,TGTGCCAGCAGCCAAGATCTGGACAGGAACTATGGCTACACCTTC,CASSQDLDRNYGYTF
few,14,TRBD1,TRBJ1-6,TRBV19,TGTGCCAGTAGTCAGACAGGGGGGTATTCACCCCTCCACTTT,CASSQTGGYSPLHF
.,17,.,TRBJ1-1,TRBV5-1,TGCGCCAGCAGCTTGCGGCAGGGGAGGGTTGTGAACACTGAAGCTTTCTTT,CASSLRQGRVVNTEAFF
.,19,TRBD1,TRBJ1-5,TRBV19,TGTGCCAGTACCATGGCCCCCATACAGGGGTTTACCGGCAATCAGCCCCAGCATTTT,CASTMAPIQGFTGNQPQHF
.,14,TRBD1,TRBJ1-6,TRBV24-1,TGTGCCACCAGTCGGGGACAGGGAAATTCACCCCTCCACTTT,CATSRGQGNSPLHF